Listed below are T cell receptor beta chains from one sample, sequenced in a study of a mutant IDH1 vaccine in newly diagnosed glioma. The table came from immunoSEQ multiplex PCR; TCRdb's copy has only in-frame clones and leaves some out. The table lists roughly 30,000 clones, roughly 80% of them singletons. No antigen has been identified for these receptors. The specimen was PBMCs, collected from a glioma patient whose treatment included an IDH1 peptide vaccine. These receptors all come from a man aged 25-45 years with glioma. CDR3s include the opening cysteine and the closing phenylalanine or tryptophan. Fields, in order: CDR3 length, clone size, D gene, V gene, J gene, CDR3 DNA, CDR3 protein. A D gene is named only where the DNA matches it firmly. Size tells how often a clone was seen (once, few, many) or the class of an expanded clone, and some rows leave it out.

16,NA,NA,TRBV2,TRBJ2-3,TGTGCCAGCAGTGAAGCGCTTCTGGGCTACACAGATACGCAGTATTTT,CASSEALLGYTDTQYF
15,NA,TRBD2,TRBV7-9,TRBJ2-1,TGTGCCAGCAGCTTTTTTAGCGGGAGGGCCAATGAGCAGTTCTTC,CASSFFSGRANEQFF
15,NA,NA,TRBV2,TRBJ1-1,TGTGCCAGCACCCTGGACAGAAACCCGAACACTGAAGCTTTCTTT,CASTLDRNPNTEAFF
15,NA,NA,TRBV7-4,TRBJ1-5,TGTGCCAGCAGCCCCGGGACGCAGGGCAATCAGCCCCAGCATTTT,CASSPGTQGNQPQHF
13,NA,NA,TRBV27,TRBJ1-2,TGTGCCAGCAGTTTACTAAGGGGCTATGGCTACACCTTC,CASSLLRGYGYTF
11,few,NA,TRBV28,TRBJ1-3,TGTGGGGCAAACTCTGGAAACACCATATATTTT,CGANSGNTIYF
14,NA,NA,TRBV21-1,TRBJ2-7,TGTGCCAGCAGCGAACAAGGACGACCCTACGAGCAGTACTTC,CASSEQGRPYEQYF
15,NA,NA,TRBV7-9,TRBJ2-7,TGTGCCAGCAGCTTACTGAGGGGTTTCCACTACGAGCAGTACTTC,CASSLLRGFHYEQYF
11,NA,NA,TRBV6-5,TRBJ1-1,TGTGCCAGTGGGAAGAACACTGAAGCTTTCTTT,CASGKNTEAFF
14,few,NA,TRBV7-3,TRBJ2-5,TGTGCCAGCAGCTTAAATAGACAGTCGGGGACCCAGTACTTC,CASSLNRQSGTQYF
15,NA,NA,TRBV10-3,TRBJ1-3,TGTGCCATCAGTGAGTCAATGTCGCAGGATATATCTTCGCATTTT,CAISESMSQDISSHF
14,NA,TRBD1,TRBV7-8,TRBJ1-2,TGTGCCAGCAGCTTAGGGACAGGGGGCGATGGCTACACCTTC,CASSLGTGGDGYTF
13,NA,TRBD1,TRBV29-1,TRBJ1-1,TGCAGCGTTTCCTGGGACAGGCTCATTGAAGCTTTCTTT,CSVSWDRLIEAFF
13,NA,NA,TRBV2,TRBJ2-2,TGTGCCAGCAGTGCTCGGGTTGGCGGGGAGCTGTTTTTT,CASSARVGGELFF
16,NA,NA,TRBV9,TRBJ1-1,TGTGCCAGCACCAAGAGGGATAATCAGGAAACTATAAAAGCTTTCTTT,CASTKRDNQETIKAFF
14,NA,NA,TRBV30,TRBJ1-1,TGTGCCTGGGGAGGTGGACGGGGGGTGGCTGAAGCTTTCTTT,CAWGGGRGVAEAFF
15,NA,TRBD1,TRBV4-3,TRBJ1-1,TGCGCCAGCAGCCTGGGACAGGGGGAGAACACTGAAGCTTTCTTT,CASSLGQGENTEAFF
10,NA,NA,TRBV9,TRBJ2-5,TGTGCCAGCGGTCAAGAGACCCAGTACTTC,CASGQETQYF
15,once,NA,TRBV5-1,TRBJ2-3,TGCGCCAGCAGCGTAAACAGGGAGGGCACAGATACGCAGTATTTT,CASSVNREGTDTQYF
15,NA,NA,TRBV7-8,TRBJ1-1,TGTGCCAGCAGCCCTCGGACAGCCTCGAACACTGAAGCTTTCTTT,CASSPRTASNTEAFF
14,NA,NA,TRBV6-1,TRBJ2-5,TGTGCCAGCAGTGAAGATGTCCTGGGAGAGACCCAGTACTTC,CASSEDVLGETQYF
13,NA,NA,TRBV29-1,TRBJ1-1,TGCAGCGTCGCCAGTGAGGGGAACACTGAAGCTTTCTTT,CSVASEGNTEAFF
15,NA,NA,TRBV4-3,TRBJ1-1,TGCGCCAGCAGCCAAGCTCGGGGGCGGAGTGCTGAAGCTTTCTTT,CASSQARGRSAEAFF
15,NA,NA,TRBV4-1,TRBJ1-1,TGCGCCAGCAGCCAAGGGGACACGGAAAACACTGAAGCTTTCTTT,CASSQGDTENTEAFF
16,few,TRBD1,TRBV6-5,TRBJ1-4,TGTGCCAGCAGTTACGAAGGGACAGGCGAAATAGAAAAACTGTTTTTT,CASSYEGTGEIEKLFF
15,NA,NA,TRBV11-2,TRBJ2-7,TGTGCCAGCAGGTTAGCATCCGGGGACCCCTACGAGCAGTACTTC,CASRLASGDPYEQYF
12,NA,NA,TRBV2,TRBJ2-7,TGTGCCAGCAGGGGCGGAACCTACGAGCAGTACTTC,CASRGGTYEQYF
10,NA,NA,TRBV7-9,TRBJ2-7,TGTGCCAGCGGAACCTACGAGCAGTACTTC,CASGTYEQYF
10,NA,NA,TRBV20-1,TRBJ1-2,TGCAGTGCTACATATTATGGCTACACCTTC,CSATYYGYTF
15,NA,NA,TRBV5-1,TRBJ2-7,TGCGCCAGCAGCTTGGACGCGGGACAGACCTACGAGCAGTACTTC,CASSLDAGQTYEQYF
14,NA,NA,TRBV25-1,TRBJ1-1,TGTGCCAGCAGTGACAGGGTCATGAACACTGAAGCTTTCTTT,CASSDRVMNTEAFF
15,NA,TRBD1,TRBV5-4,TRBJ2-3,TGTGCCAGCAGCCGAGACAGGGGGAGCACAGATACGCAGTATTTT,CASSRDRGSTDTQYF
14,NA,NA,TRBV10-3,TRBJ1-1,TGTGCCATCAGACCGACAGGTTTTTCTACCGAAGCTTTCTTT,CAIRPTGFSTEAFF
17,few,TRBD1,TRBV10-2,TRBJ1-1,TGCGCCAGCAGTGAGTATAGTACAGGGGGCACGAACACTGAAGCTTTCTTT,CASSEYSTGGTNTEAFF
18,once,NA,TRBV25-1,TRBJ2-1,TGTGCCAGCAGTGAGCTCTCTTCTGAGGGGGGCCCAGCCAATGAGCAGTTCTTC,CASSELSSEGGPANEQFF
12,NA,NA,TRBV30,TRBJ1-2,TGTGCCGGGGAGGGCGATCACTATGGCTACACCTTC,CAGEGDHYGYTF
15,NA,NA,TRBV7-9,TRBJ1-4,TGTGCCAGCAGCTCCGGACAGTTGGATAATGAAAAACTGTTTTTT,CASSSGQLDNEKLFF
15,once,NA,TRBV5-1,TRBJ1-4,TGCGCCAGCAGTCCCGACGGGACGGATTTTGAAAAACTGTTTTTT,CASSPDGTDFEKLFF
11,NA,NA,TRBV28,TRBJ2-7,TGTGCCAGCAGTTATGGCTACGAGCAGTACTTC,CASSYGYEQYF
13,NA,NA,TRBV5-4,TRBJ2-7,TGTGCCAGCAGCACACAGGGAGGTTACGAGCAGTACTTC,CASSTQGGYEQYF
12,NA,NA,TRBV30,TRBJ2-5,TGTGCCTGGAGTGCGTACCAAGAGACCCAGTACTTC,CAWSAYQETQYF
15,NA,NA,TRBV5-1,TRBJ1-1,TGCGCCAGCAGCTTGGTGGTGGGGATAGGAGCTGAAGCTTTCTTT,CASSLVVGIGAEAFF
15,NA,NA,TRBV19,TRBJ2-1,TGTGCCAGTAGTCCCTGGGGCAGGGCATTCAATGAGCAGTTCTTC,CASSPWGRAFNEQFF
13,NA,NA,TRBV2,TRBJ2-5,TGTGCCAGCAGTGAAGGGGTTTTGGAGACCCAGTACTTC,CASSEGVLETQYF
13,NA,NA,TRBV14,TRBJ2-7,TGTGCCAGCGCGCGGTTATTTAGCTACGAGCAGTACTTC,CASARLFSYEQYF
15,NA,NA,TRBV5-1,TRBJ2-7,TGCGCCAGCAGCCTTACGCTCGGGAACGACTACGAGCAGTACTTC,CASSLTLGNDYEQYF
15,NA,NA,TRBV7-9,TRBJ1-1,TGTGCCAGCAGCTTAGAAACGGGGCCGGGCACTGAAGCTTTCTTT,CASSLETGPGTEAFF
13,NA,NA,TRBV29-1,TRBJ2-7,TGCAGCGTTGATTCTCACGGAGGGAACGAGCAGTACTTC,CSVDSHGGNEQYF
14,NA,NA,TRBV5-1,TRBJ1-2,TGCGCCAGCAGCTTGGAGAGCCAAAACTATGGCTACACCTTC,CASSLESQNYGYTF
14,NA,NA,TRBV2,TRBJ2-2,TGTGCCAGCAAACAGACACGGGATGGCGGGGAGCTGTTTTTT,CASKQTRDGGELFF
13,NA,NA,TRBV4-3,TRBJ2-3,TGCGCCAGCAGCCAAAAGACCACAGATACGCAGTATTTT,CASSQKTTDTQYF
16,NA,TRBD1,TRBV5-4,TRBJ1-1,TGTGCCAGCAGGTCCTACAGGGGAGGGATGAACACTGAAGCTTTCTTT,CASRSYRGGMNTEAFF